This TCR beta chain was sequenced during a study of blood T cell repertoires in COVID-19 (dated by TCRdb to about 2020). Regarding the research as a whole: Samples from collaborators originated in the United States, Italy and Spain and spanned both the acute and convalescent phases of COVID-19. The samples were drawn from two sources: the first 160 participants of the ongoing ImmuneRACE study, and about 1,300 subjects contributed by 6 global collaborators. Where HLA class I and class II types were available, the types were taken from metadata supplied by the sample provider, not from assay-based typing. A freely available public database, intended as a resource for researchers studying the immune response to SARS-CoV-2, is where the repertoires were released. The sample metadata nearly always contained a de-identified subject ID, COVID-19 status, age in years and sex. The prospective study material was composed of cDNA or gDNA derived from T cells, B-cell-depleted T cells, or PBMCs. Deeply sampled blood TCRbeta repertoires from subjects exposed to, actively infected with, or recovered from COVID-19 were included in the dataset.

Worth noting for this clone: Its antigen is unknown. Base quality data are lacking; no much larger clone is found one base away.

The immunoSEQ Assay, a bias-controlled multiplex PCR, was used to amplify TCRbeta CDR3 regions from genomic DNA. The source study handled its data this way. Within the assay, amplification of reference gene primers was used to estimate how many nucleated cells each sample contained. Sequence reads were collapsed and filtered to measure the absolute abundance of every unique TCRbeta CDR3 rearrangement. For each sample, productive Simpson clonality was calculated by taking the square root of Simpson's diversity index across productive rearrangements. In its TCRdb copy, this immuneACCESS table keeps in-frame sequences only and misses some clones. Where compared with another copy, unresolved V genes explain less than half of these, and the others have no known cause. That table furnishes V, J and clone size, whereas the DNA furnished D and trimming. This sample has some 250,000 clones in its table, and 80% to 90% of those were observed once. Of the sample, over 7.5% falls within the top ten clones.

Participants in the prospective study were enrolled through a virtual design, were aged roughly 18 to 100 years, and lived in some 24 United States geographic areas. To assign participants to cohorts, the prospective study relied on clinical history that participants themselves reported in a screening survey and a study questionnaire. For ImmuneRACE Cohort 3, a participant was defined as recovered based on two consecutive negative NP/OP PCR tests, clearance by a healthcare professional, or resolution of symptoms. Each participant in the prospective study had whole blood, serum and a nasopharyngeal or oropharyngeal swab collected by mobile phlebotomists. Additional blood draws and questionnaires over a roughly two-month period could optionally be provided by prospective study participants. Before DNA extraction, prospective study blood samples were shipped either frozen or at room temperature. Overall study outcomes, separate from this receptor: The amount of clinical and demographic metadata varied by source and participant and was provided uncurated.

Sequenced material: PBMCs or T cells enriched from blood (not recorded which). The sequence derives from a man aged 35-49 years who had recovered from COVID-19.

For the CDR3, the sequence is CASSYAVEGVGEQYF. The nucleotide sequence is TGTGCCAGCAGTTATGCGGTCGAAGGAGTGGGCGAGCAGTACTTC. Recombination joined TRBV6-5 with TRBJ2-7, with the D gene call left open. CDR1 and CDR2, per the germline V gene, are MNHEY and SVGAGI. From cysteine to phenylalanine, the CDR3 is 15 amino acids long. Kept here is only the CDR3 DNA, which spans 45 bases and is read in frame from base 1. V is shortened by 3 bases, J by 6 bases, and the region joining them spans 18 bases.